Presented here are 30 T cell receptor beta chains from one specimen sequenced in a study of T cell responses to AZD1222 COVID-19 vaccine. Produced via immunoSEQ multiplex PCR; TCRdb's table is partial and in-frame only. Among approximately 130,000 clones listed, around 85% were seen once. The specimen comprised peripheral blood, sampled on day 0 of AZD1222 vaccination. The source of these receptors is an adult in good health.

The V and J genes are TRBV5-1 and TRBJ1-3; unclear D gene. Deletions cut 0 bases from V and 0 bases from J, with 7 bases between. Germline V gene data show CDR1 as SGHRS and CDR2 as YFSETQ. The CDR3 length is 15 residues. The DNA for the CDR3 is TGCGCCAGCAGCTTGGCTCTAAGCTCTGGAAACACCATATATTTT. It is translated as CASSLALSSGNTIYF. The whole variable domain, filled in from reference TRBV5-1 and TRBJ1-3, reads KAGVTQTPRYLIKTRGQQVTLSCSPISGHRSVSWYQQTPGQGLQFLFEYFSETQRNKGNFPGRFSGRQFSNSRSEMNVSTLELGDSALYLCASSLALSSGNTIYFGEGSWLTVV.

V gene TRBV24-1 combines with J gene TRBJ1-2; D is unclear. The CDR3 totals 14 residues. V was pared by 0 bases and J by 8 bases, with 12 bases between. Germline loops: CDR1 KGHDR, CDR2 SFDVKD. The chain's CDR3 is CATSDLEGFGGYTF. The CDR3 nucleotides are TGTGCCACCAGTGATTTGGAGGGTTTTGGGGGCTACACCTTC.

This clone has a handful of counts. The chain uses TRBV4-1 and TRBJ1-2; TRBD1 aligns across 9 bases. The CDR3 runs to 16 residues. Germline loops: CDR1 MGHRA, CDR2 YSYEKL. The J segment lost 4 bases and the V segment lost 6 bases, leaving 12 bases of the junction unmatched. The CDR3 here is CASRGAGQGLVYGYTF. CDR3 DNA: TGCGCCAGCAGGGGGGCGGGACAGGGTCTAGTCTATGGCTACACCTTC.

The chain has TRBV11-2 and TRBJ2-7, with D unresolved. The CDR3 consists of 13 residues. Trimming cost V 0 bases and J 3 bases, with 6 bases left between them. Germline lookup yields CDR1 SGHAT and CDR2 FQNNGV. CDR3 DNA: TGTGCCAGCAGCTTAGAAGTTCGCTACGAGCAGTACTTC. This translates into CASSLEVRYEQYF.

The chain combines TRBV5-1 with TRBJ1-3, with D perhaps matching TRBD1 (5 bases). The V gene lost 4 bases and the J gene lost 4 bases, with 15 bases spanning the gap. The CDR3 extends over 15 amino acids. Germline lookup yields CDR1 SGHRS and CDR2 YFSETQ. Written as DNA, the CDR3 is TGCGCCAGCAGCCCAGGGCTCGGTGGGGGAAACACCATATATTTT. Translation gives CASSPGLGGGNTIYF.

The chain has TRBV15 and TRBJ2-3; D unclear. This CDR3 has 12 residues. The V gene's germline CDR1 is LNHNV and CDR2 YYDKDF (reference sequence). V was trimmed by 0 bases and J by 6 bases, leaving 4 bases between them. The CDR3 DNA reads TGTGCCACCAGCAGAGACGGGGATACGCAGTATTTT. Its translation is CATSRDGDTQYF.

The chain employs TRBV27 and TRBJ1-5, with 7 bases matching TRBD1. This CDR3 comprises 13 residues. Germline values: CDR1 MNHEY, CDR2 SMNVEV (reference sequence). V lost 5 bases and J lost 7; bases outside the gene matches: 5. CDR3 loop: CASSTGATQPQHF. The CDR3 coding sequence is TGTGCCAGCAGTACAGGGGCGACGCAGCCCCAGCATTTT.

The chain joins TRBV28 to TRBJ1-5; D call uncertain. CDR1 and CDR2 (germline): MDHEN, SYDVKM. The length of the CDR3 is 14 residues. V was cut by 5 bases and J by 6 bases, with 14 bases left in between. The CDR3 nucleotides are TGTGCCAGCAGTCCGGCGGGCCGGGGTCAGCCCCAGCATTTT. Translating it yields CASSPAGRGQPQHF.

This chain links TRBV9 with TRBJ2-3, with D uncertain. The CDR3 spans 12 residues. In germline, CDR1 is SGDLS, CDR2 YYNGEE. V was trimmed by 4 bases and J by 5 bases, leaving 8 bases between them. The CDR3 DNA sequence: TGTGCCAGCAGCACCCAGAGAGATACGCAGTATTTT. It is translated as CASSTQRDTQYF. The variable domain in full, completed from reference TRBV9 and TRBJ2-3, reads DSGVTQTPKHLITATGQRVTLRCSPRSGDLSVYWYQQSLDQGLQFLIQYYNGEERAKGNILERFSAQQFPDLHSELNLSSLELGDSALYFCASSTQRDTQYFGPGTRLTVL.

This clone was detected only a few times. V usage is TRBV19 and J usage is TRBJ2-7, with 9 bases identical to TRBD1. The germline V gene has CDR1 LNHDA and CDR2 SQIVND (reference sequence). There are 14 residues in the CDR3. The V and J ends lost 3 bases and 5 bases, in that order; junction bases with no gene match: 5. Here the CDR3 reads CASSMTGGWNEQYF. As DNA, the CDR3 is TGTGCCAGTAGTATGACAGGGGGGTGGAACGAGCAGTACTTC.

This chain uses TRBV14 with TRBJ1-1; 9 nucleotides match TRBD1. V was pared by 6 bases and J by 3 bases, with 8 bases of the junction left unmatched. Germline values: CDR1 SGHDN, CDR2 FVKESK. This CDR3 is 15 amino acids long. CDR3 residues: CASSRPGTGYTEAFF. The CDR3 DNA is TGTGCCAGCAGTCGTCCCGGGACAGGGTACACTGAAGCTTTCTTT. The full variable domain, with the rest looked up from reference TRBV14 and TRBJ1-1, is EAGVTQFPSHSVIEKGQTVTLRCDPISGHDNLYWYRRVMGKEIKFLLHFVKESKQDESGMPNNRFLAERTGGTYSTLKVQPAELEDSGVYFCASSRPGTGYTEAFFGQGTRLTVV.

The V gene is TRBV7-8, the J gene TRBJ1-3; D is ambiguous. The germline CDR1 and CDR2 sequences are SGHVS and FQNEAQ. Between the trimmed V and J ends, which lost 1 base and 0 bases, there was a span of 4 bases. This CDR3 is 14 amino acids long. The CDR3 bases are TGTGCCAGCAGCTTAGGGGCCTCTGGAAACACCATATATTTT. This encodes CASSLGASGNTIYF.

The chain has TRBV6-2 or TRBV6-3 and TRBJ1-4, with D hard to call. The CDR3 has 15 amino acids. Germline CDR1 is MNHEY and CDR2 is SVGEGT. With 2 bases removed from V and 0 bases from J, the gap between germline ends came to 7 bases. This CDR3 is CASSYDRPTNEKLFF. In nucleotides, the CDR3 is TGTGCCAGCAGTTACGACCGACCAACTAATGAAAAACTGTTTTTT.

On this clone: This sample also contains other DNA sequences that code for the same CDR3. The V gene is TRBV27, the J gene TRBJ2-2; D unclear. Germline-derived CDR1 and CDR2 are MNHEY and SMNVEV (reference sequence). The CDR3 consists of 12 residues. With 3 bases removed from V and 5 bases from J, the gap between germline ends came to 4 bases. In DNA, the CDR3 is TGTGCCAGCAGTTTGTATACCGGGGAGCTGTTTTTT. It yields the protein CASSLYTGELFF.

The rearrangement joins TRBV7-2 to TRBJ1-3; TRBD1 might be the D (6 bases). Trimming left V 2 bases short and J 3 bases short, with 11 bases between. Germline CDR1 SGHTA, CDR2 FQGNSA. There are 15 residues in the CDR3. DNA of the CDR3: TGTGCCAGCAGCTTATACACAGGGAGTGGAAACACCATATATTTT. Its protein product is CASSLYTGSGNTIYF.

In this sample, this clone turned up a few times. The V and J genes are TRBV14 and TRBJ2-7; no clear D. The CDR3 has 12 residues. V shed 1 base and J shed 3 bases, with 4 bases lying between them. Germline assignment: CDR1 SGHDN and CDR2 FVKESK. CDR3 protein: CASSQANYEQYF. In DNA form, the CDR3 reads TGTGCCAGCAGCCAAGCTAACTACGAGCAGTACTTC.

V gene TRBV19 combines with J gene TRBJ2-5; D might be TRBD2 (5 bases). The CDR3 contains 14 residues. Deletions cut 4 bases from V and 5 bases from J, with 14 bases between. Germline V gives CDR1 LNHDA, CDR2 SQIVND (reference sequence). DNA for the CDR3: TGTGCCAGTAGTAAGGGAGCTGTTCTGGAGACCCAGTACTTC. Its protein is CASSKGAVLETQYF.

V usage is TRBV4-3 and J usage is TRBJ1-6, with no clear D. The CDR3 has 15 amino acids. Germline loops: CDR1 LGHNA, CDR2 YSLEER. Trimming took 0 bases from V and 10 from J, leaving 13 bases between them. CDR3 sequence: CASSQDGKMGSPLHF. The CDR3 DNA follows: TGCGCCAGCAGCCAAGATGGCAAAATGGGGTCACCCCTCCACTTT.

Many counts were recorded for this clone. This chain connects TRBV7-6 to TRBJ2-7; the match to TRBD2 covers 11 bases. Trimming at V came to 1 base and at J to 4 bases, leaving 18 bases not matched to a gene. Germline V CDR1 and CDR2: SGHVS, FNYEAQ. This CDR3 is 20 amino acids long. As DNA, the CDR3 is TGTGCCAGCAGCTTAGAGATACCATTAGCGGGAGGGCCTCCCTCGTACGAGCAGTACTTC. Translated: CASSLEIPLAGGPPSYEQYF.

The CDR3 DNA follows: TGTGCCAGCAGTGGATTGTTGGTGGGAATCGCCTACGAGCAGTACTTC. Translation gives CASSGLLVGIAYEQYF. The chain couples TRBV6-1 to TRBJ2-7; no firm D call. V shed 4 bases and J shed 2 bases, with 18 bases lying between them. The CDR3 is 16 amino acids. Germline V gene sequence: CDR1 MNHNS, CDR2 SASEGT.

The chain is built from TRBV5-1 and TRBJ2-5, with a possible D match to TRBD1 (6 bases). The length of the CDR3 is 14 residues. Germline CDR1 reads SGHRS; CDR2 reads YFSETQ. Between the trimmed V and J ends, which lost 1 base and 2 bases, there was a span of 9 bases. DNA for the CDR3: TGCGCCAGCAGCTTGAGTCAGGGGCAAGAGACCCAGTACTTC. It codes for CASSLSQGQETQYF.

V gene TRBV27 combines with J gene TRBJ2-7, with 10 bases aligning to TRBD1. Germline V CDR1 and CDR2: MNHEY, SMNVEV (reference sequence). The CDR3 totals 15 residues. Trimming at V came to 4 bases and at J to 1 base, leaving 4 bases not matched to a gene. CDR3 sequence: CASSSPGQGSYEQYF. The CDR3 DNA reads as TGTGCCAGCAGTTCTCCGGGACAGGGGTCCTACGAGCAGTACTTC.

This chain links TRBV9 with TRBJ1-6; 7 bases agree with TRBD1. The length of the CDR3 is 14 residues. V was pared by 3 bases and J by 10 bases, with 7 bases of the junction left unmatched. Germline CDR1 and CDR2: SGDLS and YYNGEE. CDR3 nucleotide sequence: TGTGCCAGCAGCGCAGGGGGGCAGGGCTCACCCCTCCACTTT. Translated, it gives CASSAGGQGSPLHF.

CDR3 nucleotides: TGTGCCAGCAGTTGGACCAATATCGAGCAGTTCTTC. Its protein is CASSWTNIEQFF. J is TRBJ2-1 and V is TRBV6-2 or TRBV6-3; D remains ambiguous. Germline lookup yields CDR1 MNHEY and CDR2 SVGEGT. The CDR3 covers 12 residues. Trimming stripped 4 bases from V and 10 bases from J, with 11 bases between.

J is TRBJ2-5 and V is TRBV27, with TRBD2 identical over 16 bases. The CDR3 has 19 residues. V lost 4 bases to trimming and J lost 2 bases; unmatched junction nucleotides: 10. Germline CDR1 is MNHEY and CDR2 is SMNVEV (reference sequence). This chain's CDR3 is CASSSSSGTSGRVQETQYF. CDR3 nucleotides: TGTGCCAGCAGTTCTAGTTCCGGGACTAGCGGGAGGGTACAAGAGACCCAGTACTTC.

J is TRBJ2-3 and V is TRBV27; D is unresolved. This CDR3 comprises 12 residues. Trimming removed 7 bases from V and 6 bases from J, with 11 bases in between. Germline assignment: CDR1 MNHEY and CDR2 SMNVEV (reference sequence). The CDR3 bases are TGTGCCAGCATTTCCCAGTCCGATACGCAGTATTTT. This codes for CASISQSDTQYF.

V usage is TRBV30 and J usage is TRBJ1-5; 7 bases align to TRBD1. V shed 2 bases, J shed 0 bases, and the junction held 10 bases outside the gene matches. CDR1 is GTSNPN and CDR2 is SVGIG in the germline V gene (reference sequence). The CDR3 loop spans 17 amino acids. CDR3: CAWSSQGPSYSNQPQHF. Here the CDR3 DNA reads TGTGCCTGGAGTTCACAGGGGCCCTCCTATAGCAATCAGCCCCAGCATTTT.

The chain carries TRBV6-5 and TRBJ1-1; D gene unclear. The germline CDR1 and CDR2 sequences are MNHEY and SVGAGI. Trimming removed 6 bases at V and 3 bases at J, with 5 bases between. CDR3 length: 11 residues. As DNA, the CDR3 is TGTGCCAGCAGGTGGCACACTGAAGCTTTCTTT. This translates into CASRWHTEAFF.

Points on this clone: Other nucleotide sequences from this sample produce the same CDR3. J is TRBJ1-6 and V is TRBV5-1; D is unclear. This CDR3 has 15 residues. With 0 bases removed from V and 3 bases from J, the gap between germline ends came to 7 bases. Germline values: CDR1 SGHRS, CDR2 YFSETQ. The chain's CDR3 is CASSLDRGYNSPLHF. Here the CDR3 DNA reads TGCGCCAGCAGCTTGGACAGAGGCTATAATTCACCCCTCCACTTT.

This clone was counted once. The genes are TRBV5-6 and TRBJ1-1, with 7 bases aligning to TRBD1. The trim removed 4 bases at V and 7 bases at J, leaving 7 bases unmatched. In germline, CDR1 is SGHDT, CDR2 YYEEEE. The CDR3 runs 13 residues. CDR3 loop: CASSPDRAVEAFF. The CDR3, as DNA: TGTGCCAGCAGCCCCGACAGGGCTGTTGAAGCTTTCTTT.